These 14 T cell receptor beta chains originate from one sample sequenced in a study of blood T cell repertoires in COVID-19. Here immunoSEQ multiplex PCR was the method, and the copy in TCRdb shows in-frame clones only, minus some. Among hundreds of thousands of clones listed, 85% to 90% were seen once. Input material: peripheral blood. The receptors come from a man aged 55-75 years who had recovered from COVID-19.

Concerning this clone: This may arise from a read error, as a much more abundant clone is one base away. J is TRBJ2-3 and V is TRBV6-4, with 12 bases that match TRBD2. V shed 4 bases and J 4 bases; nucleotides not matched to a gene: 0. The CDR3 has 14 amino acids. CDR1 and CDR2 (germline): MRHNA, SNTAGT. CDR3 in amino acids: CASSGLAGADTQYF. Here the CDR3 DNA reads TGTGCCAGCAGTGGACTAGCGGGAGCAGATACGCAGTATTTT.

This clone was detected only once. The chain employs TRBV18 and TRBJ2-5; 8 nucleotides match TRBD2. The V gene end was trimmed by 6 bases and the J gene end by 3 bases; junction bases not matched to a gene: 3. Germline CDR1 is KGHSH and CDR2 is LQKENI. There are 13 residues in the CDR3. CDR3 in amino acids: CASSGREEETQYF. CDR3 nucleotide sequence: TGTGCCAGCTCGGGGCGGGAGGAAGAGACCCAGTACTTC. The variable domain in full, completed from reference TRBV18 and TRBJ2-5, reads NAGVMQNPRHLVRRRGQEARLRCSPMKGHSHVYWYRQLPEEGLKFMVYLQKENIIDESGMPKERFSAEFPKEGPSILRIQQVVRGDSAAYFCASSGREEETQYFGPGTRLLVL.

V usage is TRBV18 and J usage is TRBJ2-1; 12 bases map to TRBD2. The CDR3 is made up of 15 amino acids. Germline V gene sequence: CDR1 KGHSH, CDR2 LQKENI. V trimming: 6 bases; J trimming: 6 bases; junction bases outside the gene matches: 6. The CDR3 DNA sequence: TGTGCCAGCTCGCAGGGACTAGCGGGCGGCAATGAGCAGTTCTTC. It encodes CASSQGLAGGNEQFF. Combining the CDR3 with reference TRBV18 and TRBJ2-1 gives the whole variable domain NAGVMQNPRHLVRRRGQEARLRCSPMKGHSHVYWYRQLPEEGLKFMVYLQKENIIDESGMPKERFSAEFPKEGPSILRIQQVVRGDSAAYFCASSQGLAGGNEQFFGPGTRLTVL.

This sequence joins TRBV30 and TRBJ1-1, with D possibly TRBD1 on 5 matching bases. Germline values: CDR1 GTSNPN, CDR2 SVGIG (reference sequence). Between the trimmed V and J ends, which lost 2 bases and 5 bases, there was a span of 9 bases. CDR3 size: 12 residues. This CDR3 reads CAWSMGGTEAFF. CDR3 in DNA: TGTGCCTGGAGTATGGGGGGGACTGAAGCTTTCTTT.

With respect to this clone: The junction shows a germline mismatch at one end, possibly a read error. CDR3 residues: CASSLVKTYVQYF. The CDR3 nucleotides read TGTGCCAGCAGCTTAGTCAAAACCTACGTGCAGTACTTC. This chain joins TRBV7-9 and TRBJ2-7; unclear D gene. The germline gives CDR1 SEHNR, CDR2 FQNEAQ (reference sequence). There are 13 residues in the CDR3. Full variable domain (remainder filled in from reference TRBV7-9 and TRBJ2-7): DTGVSQNPRHKITKRGQNVTFRCDPISEHNRLYWYRQTLGQGPEFLTYFQNEAQLEKSRLLSDRFSAERPKGSFSTLEIQRTEQGDSAMYLCASSLVKTYVQYFGPGTRLTVT.

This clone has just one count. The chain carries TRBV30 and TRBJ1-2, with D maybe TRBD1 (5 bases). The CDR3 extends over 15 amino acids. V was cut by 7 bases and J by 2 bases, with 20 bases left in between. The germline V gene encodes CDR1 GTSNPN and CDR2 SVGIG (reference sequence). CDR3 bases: TGTGCCTCCGACCCGCGGGGGGGATCGAACTATGGCTACACCTTC. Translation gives CASDPRGGSNYGYTF.

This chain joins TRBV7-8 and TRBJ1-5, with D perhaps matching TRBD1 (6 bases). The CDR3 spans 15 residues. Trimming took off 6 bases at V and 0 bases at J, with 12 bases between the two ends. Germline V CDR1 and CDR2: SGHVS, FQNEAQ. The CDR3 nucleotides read TGTGCCAGCAGACCAACAGGGAGTAGCAATCAGCCCCAGCATTTT. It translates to CASRPTGSSNQPQHF.

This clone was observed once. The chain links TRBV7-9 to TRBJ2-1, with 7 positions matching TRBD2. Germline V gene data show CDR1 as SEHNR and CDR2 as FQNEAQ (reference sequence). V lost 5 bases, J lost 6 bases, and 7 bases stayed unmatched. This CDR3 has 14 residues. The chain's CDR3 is CASSGRTRPNEQFF. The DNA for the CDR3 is TGTGCCAGCAGCGGACGGACTAGGCCCAATGAGCAGTTCTTC.

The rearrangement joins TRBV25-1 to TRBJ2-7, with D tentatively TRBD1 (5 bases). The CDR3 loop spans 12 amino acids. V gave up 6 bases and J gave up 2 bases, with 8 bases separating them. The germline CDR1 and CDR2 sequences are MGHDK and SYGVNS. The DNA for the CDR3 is TGTGCCAGCAGGACAGTGACCTACGAGCAGTACTTC. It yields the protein CASRTVTYEQYF.

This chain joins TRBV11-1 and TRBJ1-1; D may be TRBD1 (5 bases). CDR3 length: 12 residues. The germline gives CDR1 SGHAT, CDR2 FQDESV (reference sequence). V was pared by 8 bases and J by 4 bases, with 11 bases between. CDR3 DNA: TGTGCCAGCTCATGGGGGGGCACTGAAGCTTTCTTT. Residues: CASSWGGTEAFF.

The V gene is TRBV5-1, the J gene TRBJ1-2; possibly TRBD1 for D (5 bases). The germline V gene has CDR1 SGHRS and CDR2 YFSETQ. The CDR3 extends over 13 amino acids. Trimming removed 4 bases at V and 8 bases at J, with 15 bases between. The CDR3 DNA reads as TGCGCCAGCAGCCCCGGGAGGGGAGGGGGCTACACCTTC. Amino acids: CASSPGRGGGYTF.

The CDR3: CASSYSRLARGFEQFF. The CDR3 DNA follows: TGTGCCAGCAGTTACTCTCGACTAGCTCGGGGATTTGAGCAGTTCTTC. This chain connects TRBV6-5 to TRBJ2-1, with 7 bases aligning to TRBD2. The length of the CDR3 is 16 residues. Germline trimming cut 0 bases from V and 9 bases from J; bases unmatched to any gene: 11. Germline CDR1 and CDR2: MNHEY and SVGAGI.

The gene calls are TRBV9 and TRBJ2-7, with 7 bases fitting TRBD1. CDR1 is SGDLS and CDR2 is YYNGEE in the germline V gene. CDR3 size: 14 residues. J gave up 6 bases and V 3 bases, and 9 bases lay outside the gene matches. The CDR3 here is CASSGVGQAGEQYF. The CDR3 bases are TGTGCCAGCAGCGGAGTCGGACAGGCGGGCGAGCAGTACTTC.

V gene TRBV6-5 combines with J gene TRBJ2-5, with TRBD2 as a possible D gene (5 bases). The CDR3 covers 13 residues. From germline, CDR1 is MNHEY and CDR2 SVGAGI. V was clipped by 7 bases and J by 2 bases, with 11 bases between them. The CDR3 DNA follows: TGTGCCAGCACACCGGGGAGACAAGAGACCCAGTACTTC. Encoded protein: CASTPGRQETQYF.